The 25 T cell receptor beta chains reported below all come from one sample, sequenced in a study of blood T cell repertoires in COVID-19. Only in-frame clones appear in the TCRdb table, and some are missing; sequencing was by immunoSEQ multiplex PCR. The sample consists of about 480,000 clones, 70% to 90% of them appearing once. The sequencing sample was made of PBMCs or T cells enriched from blood (not recorded which). Every receptor here comes from a woman aged 60-75 years who had recovered from COVID-19.

The chain links TRBV24-1 to TRBJ1-1, with 7 bases aligning to TRBD1. CDR3 length: 13 residues. Germline CDR1 reads KGHDR; CDR2 reads SFDVKD. J lost 0 bases, V lost 10 bases, and 4 bases had no gene match. The CDR3 DNA sequence: TGTGCCACTCAAGGGGGCATGAACACTGAAGCTTTCTTT. This translates into CATQGGMNTEAFF.

The gene calls are TRBV4-1 and TRBJ2-7, with 9 bases identical to TRBD1. Trimming at V came to 1 base and at J to 4 bases, leaving 5 bases not matched to a gene. The CDR3 is 15 amino acids. The V gene's germline CDR1 is MGHRA and CDR2 YSYEKL. The CDR3 bases are TGCGCCAGCAGCCAAGCCGGGACAGGGTTGTACGAGCAGTACTTC. Its protein product is CASSQAGTGLYEQYF.

This chain joins TRBV7-7 and TRBJ1-3, with 10 bases aligning to TRBD1. Germline V gene sequence: CDR1 SSHAT, CDR2 FNYEAQ (reference sequence). The CDR3 consists of 16 residues. J was trimmed by 6 bases and V by 4 bases; bases with no gene match: 9. The CDR3 loop is CASSSTGTGVENTIYF. In nucleotides, the CDR3 is TGTGCCAGCAGCTCCACCGGGACAGGGGTGGAAAACACCATATATTTT.

The rearrangement uses TRBV4-1 and TRBJ1-2; D is unclear. The ends were cut back, 2 bases at V and 4 bases at J, with 11 bases in the middle. The CDR3 is 14 amino acids. From germline, CDR1 is MGHRA and CDR2 YSYEKL. This CDR3 reads CASSQTREIYGYTF. The DNA for the CDR3 is TGCGCCAGCAGCCAAACACGGGAGATCTATGGCTACACCTTC.

The V and J genes are TRBV7-2 and TRBJ2-7, with D uncertain. Germline V CDR1 and CDR2: SGHTA, FQGNSA. This CDR3 has 13 amino acids. V gave up 1 base and J gave up 4 bases, with 8 bases separating them. CDR3 amino acids: CASSLVVAYEQYV. DNA for the CDR3: TGTGCCAGCAGCTTAGTTGTGGCATACGAGCAGTACGTC.

This chain uses TRBV2 with TRBJ1-1; a possible D gene is TRBD1 (6 bases). This CDR3 comprises 14 residues. Germline-derived CDR1 and CDR2 are SNHLY and FYNNEI. The germline V and J ends were trimmed by 4 bases and 3 bases, with 12 bases remaining between them. The CDR3 region is CASSVQGSDTEAFF. The CDR3 nucleotides are TGTGCCAGCAGTGTCCAGGGGAGCGACACTGAAGCTTTCTTT. The full variable domain, in which reference TRBV2 and TRBJ1-1 provide the parts outside the CDR3, is EPEVTQTPSHQVTQMGQEVILRCVPISNHLYFYWYRQILGQKVEFLVSFYNNEISEKSEIFDDQFSVERPDGSNFTLKIRSTKLEDSAMYFCASSVQGSDTEAFFGQGTRLTVV.

The V call is TRBV3-1 (or the pseudogene TRBV3-2), the J call TRBJ1-3, with D possibly matching TRBD1 (6 bases). V dropped 8 bases and J dropped 4 bases, with 18 bases sitting between them. The CDR3 has 15 amino acids. CDR1 and CDR2 (germline): LGHDT, YNNKEL (reference sequence). CDR3 region: CASSPRGGRGNTIYF. CDR3 bases: TGTGCCAGCTCCCCCAGGGGCGGAAGAGGAAACACCATATATTTT.

The chain is built from TRBV19 and TRBJ1-5, with D hard to call. The CDR3 consists of 14 residues. The V gene lost 5 bases and the J gene lost 5 bases, with 13 bases spanning the gap. CDR1 and CDR2 from the germline V gene are LNHDA and SQIVND (reference sequence). The CDR3 bases are TGTGCCAGTAGTGTTGGGCCAGTGGATCAGCCCCAGCATTTT. Translated, it gives CASSVGPVDQPQHF.

The chain is built from TRBV2 and TRBJ1-2, with a weak D call TRBD1 (6 bases). Germline V CDR1 and CDR2: SNHLY, FYNNEI. Trimming pared 8 bases from V and 5 bases from J, leaving 15 bases between. This CDR3 is built from 13 residues. CDR3 sequence (DNA): TGTGCCAGCCGTTTTGGGACAACTTATGGCTACACCTTC. It is translated as CASRFGTTYGYTF.

A single count supports this clone. The chain carries TRBV9 and TRBJ1-1, with 8 bases lining up with TRBD1. The length of the CDR3 is 16 residues. Germline V gives CDR1 SGDLS, CDR2 YYNGEE. J gave up 1 base and V 4 bases, and 9 bases lay outside the gene matches. The CDR3 nucleotides read TGTGCCAGCAGCCCCTGGGATCAGGGGGCGAACACTGAAGCTTTCTTT. This translates into CASSPWDQGANTEAFF.

The rearrangement joins TRBV23-1 to TRBJ1-1, with 7 bases fitting TRBD1. TRBV23-1 is an open reading frame, and its role is uncertain. The CDR3 sequence is 13 residues long. The V segment lost 7 bases and the J segment 7 bases; nucleotides outside the gene matches: 9. The CDR3: CASKLTGPLEAFF. The CDR3, as DNA: TGCGCCAGCAAGCTGACAGGGCCTCTTGAAGCTTTCTTT.

The table lists this clone with a count of one. This chain joins TRBV5-1 and TRBJ2-7, with a possible D match to TRBD1 (7 bases). This CDR3 comprises 15 residues. The V end was cut by 0 bases, the J end by 2 bases, with 12 bases between. CDR1 and CDR2 (germline): SGHRS, YFSETQ. The CDR3 is CASSLAEGAPYEQYF. In DNA form, the CDR3 reads TGCGCCAGCAGCTTGGCGGAGGGGGCCCCCTACGAGCAGTACTTC.

The gene calls are TRBV4-1 and TRBJ1-5; TRBD1 is a possible D gene (5 bases). The length of the CDR3 is 16 residues. Germline V gene lookup returns CDR1 MGHRA and CDR2 YSYEKL. V was pared by 4 bases and J by 5 bases, with 18 bases between. In nucleotides, the CDR3 is TGCGCCAGCAGCCGAGCGGGACCCGGGAGGGATCAGCCCCAGCATTTT. It yields the protein CASSRAGPGRDQPQHF.

The chain joins TRBV3-1 (or the pseudogene TRBV3-2) to TRBJ1-3; unclear D gene. The V and J ends lost 1 base and 0 bases respectively, with 13 bases between them. This CDR3 has 17 residues. From germline, CDR1 is LGHDT and CDR2 YNNKEL (reference sequence). In DNA form, the CDR3 reads TGTGCCAGCAGCCAAGTGAGGCGGAGTAACTCTGGAAACACCATATATTTT. Translation gives CASSQVRRSNSGNTIYF.

This chain connects TRBV11-3 to TRBJ1-2; 10 bases align to TRBD1. Germline V gene data show CDR1 as SGHNT and CDR2 as YENEEA. V trimming: 1 base; J trimming: 7 bases; junction bases outside the gene matches: 6. CDR3 length equals 15 residues. CDR3 region: CASSLGQGAGTGYTF. CDR3 DNA: TGTGCCAGCAGCTTAGGACAGGGGGCCGGGACTGGCTACACCTTC.

The J gene is TRBJ1-4, the V gene TRBV19; 8 bases map to TRBD1. The CDR3 length is 14 residues. The germline gives CDR1 LNHDA, CDR2 SQIVND (reference sequence). The J segment lost 6 bases and the V segment lost 5 bases, leaving 5 bases of the junction unmatched. The CDR3 region has the DNA TGTGCCAGTAGTCCTCCAGGGGGCTATGAAAAACTGTTTTTT. Protein product: CASSPPGGYEKLFF.

This chain joins TRBV30 and TRBJ2-3; TRBD2 matches at 11 bases. Trimming cost V 2 bases and J 7 bases; bases outside gene matches: 8. Germline CDR1 GTSNPN, CDR2 SVGIG (reference sequence). The CDR3 is made up of 15 amino acids. In nucleotides, the CDR3 is TGTGCCTGGAGTTTCAGCGGGACTAGCGGCCATACGCAGTATTTT. Translated: CAWSFSGTSGHTQYF.

V usage is TRBV9 and J usage is TRBJ2-3, with D perhaps matching TRBD2 (5 bases). The CDR3 is 15 amino acids. Germline values: CDR1 SGDLS, CDR2 YYNGEE. Trimming removed 3 bases at V and 4 bases at J, with 15 bases between. The CDR3 sequence: CASSAQDEGSDTQYF. CDR3 nucleotides: TGTGCCAGCAGCGCTCAAGACGAGGGCTCAGATACGCAGTATTTT.

This clone was recorded a few times. The chain uses TRBV29-1 and TRBJ2-1, with TRBD1 matching over 7 bases. The trim removed 6 bases at V and 7 bases at J, leaving 9 bases unmatched. This CDR3 region has 13 residues. Germline CDR1 SQVTM, CDR2 ANQGSEA. In nucleotides, the CDR3 is TGCAGCGTCGTGTCGACAGGGTTGAATGAGCAGTTCTTC. Its translation: CSVVSTGLNEQFF.

The chain employs TRBV7-2 and TRBJ2-1; 11 nucleotides agree with TRBD2. The germline V gene encodes CDR1 SGHTA and CDR2 FQGNSA. J was trimmed by 9 bases and V by 4 bases; bases with no gene match: 8. The CDR3 loop spans 15 amino acids. The CDR3, as DNA: TGTGCCAGCAGCTCAATAGCGGGGGGGAGGAGTGAGCAGTTCTTC. Translated, it gives CASSSIAGGRSEQFF.

The J gene is TRBJ2-7, the V gene TRBV19; tentative D call: TRBD1 (6 bases). Germline V gives CDR1 LNHDA, CDR2 SQIVND (reference sequence). This CDR3 has 13 residues. V was pared by 6 bases and J by 0 bases, with 9 bases between. CDR3 loop: CASSHRVSYEQYF. CDR3 in DNA: TGTGCCAGTAGCCACAGGGTCTCCTACGAGCAGTACTTC.

On this clone: At the DNA level, this CDR3 is encoded by other sequences in the same sample as well. The CDR3 loop reads CASSRDRAGANVLTF. CDR3 DNA: TGTGCCAGCTCACGGGACAGGGCTGGGGCCAACGTCCTGACTTTC. The chain uses TRBV18 and TRBJ2-6; 9 positions match TRBD1. J was trimmed by 2 bases and V by 4 bases; bases with no gene match: 0. This CDR3 region has 15 residues. From germline, CDR1 is KGHSH and CDR2 LQKENI.

V is TRBV30 and J is TRBJ1-1, with 7 nucleotides matching TRBD1. With 1 base clipped from V and 0 bases from J, the junction kept 2 bases outside the gene matches. From germline, CDR1 is GTSNPN and CDR2 SVGIG (reference sequence). The CDR3 is made up of 14 amino acids. The CDR3 sequence: CAWSATGLNTEAFF. The CDR3 region has the DNA TGTGCCTGGAGTGCGACAGGGCTGAACACTGAAGCTTTCTTT.

The chain employs TRBV5-1 and TRBJ1-5, with TRBD1 as a possible D gene (5 bases). V gave up 1 base and J gave up 0 bases, with 11 bases separating them. There are 16 residues in the CDR3. Germline CDR1 is SGHRS and CDR2 is YFSETQ. The CDR3: CASSLLVRASNQPQHF. Written as DNA, the CDR3 is TGCGCCAGCAGCTTGTTGGTCAGGGCTAGCAATCAGCCCCAGCATTTT. The variable domain in full, with the rest retrieved from reference TRBV5-1 and TRBJ1-5, is KAGVTQTPRYLIKTRGQQVTLSCSPISGHRSVSWYQQTPGQGLQFLFEYFSETQRNKGNFPGRFSGRQFSNSRSEMNVSTLELGDSALYLCASSLLVRASNQPQHFGDGTRLSIL.

This rearrangement joins TRBV27 to TRBJ1-3, with 7 positions matching TRBD1. Germline V lookup: CDR1 MNHEY, CDR2 SMNVEV (reference sequence). The ends lost 6 bases at V and 0 bases at J; junction bases unmatched: 14. There are 18 residues in the CDR3. CDR3 DNA sequence: TGTGCCAGCAGGCCCCTCGGAGCCACAGGGGCCTCTGGAAACACCATATATTTT. Translation gives CASRPLGATGASGNTIYF.